This T cell receptor beta chain is drawn from a study of T-cell reconstitution after alpha-beta-depleted transplantation in children (dated by TCRdb to 2015 to 2016). Notes on the research overall: The study quantitatively tracked T-cell immune reconstitution after TCRalphabeta/CD19-depleted allogeneic hematopoietic cell transplantation in children using TCR repertoire profiling. What the research found in general, with its limitations: Apparently early alphabetaT-cell count recovery about two months after transplant reportedly relied on only several hundred rapidly expanded clones derived from non-depleted graft cells. In some patients, the high TCRbeta diversity seen at day 60 was put down to recipient T cells and intrathymic progenitors that had survived conditioning. Over the following months the frequencies of hyperexpanded clones went down, and after one year T-cell counts and TCRbeta diversity were mostly credited to newly produced T cells.

CDR1 and CDR2 (SGHRS, YFSETQ) derive from the germline V gene. The CDR3 contains 16 residues, cysteine and phenylalanine counted. Only the CDR3 DNA stays, 48 bases, in frame from base 1. V loses 0 bases at its end and J loses 0 bases; junction bases beyond the gene matches: 4. To prepare the library, PCR was applied. Reads for this sample came from an Illumina HiSeq 2500. TCR libraries were prepared with molecular barcoding, using unique molecular identifiers to normalize TCRbeta repertoire quantification. Using fastp at Q25 and MiXCR, TCRdb reprocessed the public reads and kept productive beta chains. Rows with one shared CDR3 protein collapse into an entry with the most common genes and DNA. The sample includes about 980,000 distinct CDR3 sequences, with 25% to 30% observed a single time. Together, the top ten hold more than 25% of the sample. The treatment or condition label on this specimen signifies: allogeneic hematopoietic cell transplantation with graft depleted of TCRalphabeta T cells and CD19 B cells. TCRalphabeta/CD19-depleted allogeneic hematopoietic cell grafts were given to the transplant recipients, all of whom were children.

This clonotype showed up just a few times. Its antigen remains unidentified. No qualities accompany the bases; no much larger clone lies one base away. In this chain, TRBV5-1 is recombined with TRBJ2-5; TRBD2 agrees with 8 junctional bases. The sequence derives from a boy less than two years old who had a stem cell transplant for SCID, so the T cells may come from the graft donor. Sequencing used PBMCs, mostly from graft donor cells, obtained 360 days after TCRalphabeta/CD19-depleted stem cell transplant. The CDR3: CASSLAGRGDQETQYF. The DNA sequence reads TGCGCCAGCAGCTTGGCCGGGAGGGGGGACCAAGAGACCCAGTACTTC.